This TCR beta chain was sequenced during a study of cytomegalovirus exposure and HLA in healthy donors. This clone came up once. The PCR employed 60 Vbeta primers together with 13 Jbeta primers. Sequencing was performed with immunoSEQ multiplex PCR; in TCRdb, only in-frame clones are kept and a portion is missing. The table has over 150,000 clones, around 72% seen once. Sequencing used PBMCs. The TCR comes from a man in his fifties in good health and CMV-seronegative.

This CDR3 is CASSQKGQGVYEQYF. The DNA of the CDR3 is TGCGCCAGCAGCCAAAAGGGACAGGGAGTCTACGAGCAGTACTTC. The chain couples TRBV4-1 to TRBJ2-7; 9 bases map to TRBD1. Germline CDR1 and CDR2: MGHRA and YSYEKL. The CDR3 is 15 residues long. The V and J ends lost 2 bases and 3 bases, in that order; junction bases with no gene match: 5.